This is a list of T cell receptor beta chains from one sample in a study of vaccination and CD4 T cells after COVID-19. Antigens for these TCRs are unknown. TCRdb ran MiXCR on the PCR reads and lists one entry per CDR3 protein. The sample has approximately 22,000 distinct CDR3 sequences; 48% are singletons. Sequencing input: CD4+ T cells from blood, cultured in vitro. Receptor source: a human donor who had recovered from COVID-19. The conserved cysteine and the conserved F or W are not part of the CDR3 here. Each record gives: V gene, CDR3 protein.

V gene: TRBV30
CDR3 protein: AWRRGPGTEAF

V gene: TRBV6-1
CDR3 protein: ASSEGAGTDTQY

V gene: TRBV7-2
CDR3 protein: ASSFDWFLGANVLT

V gene: TRBV20-1
CDR3 protein: SARGFGLPHGGMNTEAF

V gene: TRBV12-3/TRBV12-4
CDR3 protein: ASSRTGGRSPLH

V gene: TRBV11-2
CDR3 protein: ASSLLFNQPQH

V gene: TRBV15
CDR3 protein: ATSRVYEGSYT

V gene: TRBV11-1
CDR3 protein: ASSLVASGLSDTQY

V gene: TRBV18
CDR3 protein: ASSPPSGRRAGELF

V gene: TRBV20-1
CDR3 protein: SARDPGQGSNQPQH

V gene: TRBV28
CDR3 protein: ASTATREAF

V gene: TRBV9
CDR3 protein: ASSVDGVPSTDTQY

V gene: TRBV24-1
CDR3 protein: ATSDSTGRPGYEQY

V gene: TRBV12-3/TRBV12-4
CDR3 protein: ASSLRGDIQY

V gene: TRBV12-3/TRBV12-4
CDR3 protein: ASSFSNQPQH

V gene: TRBV19
CDR3 protein: ASSSDKYEQY

V gene: TRBV5-1
CDR3 protein: ASSEGGTGGPYEQY

V gene: TRBV18
CDR3 protein: ASSPPTEFGDYNSPLH

V gene: TRBV28
CDR3 protein: AVAFPSGGTTDTQY

V gene: TRBV20-1
CDR3 protein: SARLEKNAGELF

V gene: TRBV20-1
CDR3 protein: SARDHQVYNEQF

V gene: TRBV6-1
CDR3 protein: ASSHANRGAGGGYT

V gene: TRBV2
CDR3 protein: ASSNRGLQETQY